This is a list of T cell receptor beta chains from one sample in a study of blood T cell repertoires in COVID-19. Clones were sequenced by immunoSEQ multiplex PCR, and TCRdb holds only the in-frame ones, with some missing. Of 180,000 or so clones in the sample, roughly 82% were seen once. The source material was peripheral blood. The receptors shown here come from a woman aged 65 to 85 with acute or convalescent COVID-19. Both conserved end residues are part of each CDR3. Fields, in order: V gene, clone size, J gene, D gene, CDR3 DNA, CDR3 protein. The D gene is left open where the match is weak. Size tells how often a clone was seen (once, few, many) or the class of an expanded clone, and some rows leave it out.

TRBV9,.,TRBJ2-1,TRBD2,TGTGCCAGCAGCGTAGGCCCGGGAGGGGGCAATGAGCAGTTCTTC,CASSVGPGGGNEQFF
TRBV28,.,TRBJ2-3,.,TGTGCCAGCACGAGTAGCGGAGAGACCACAGATACGCAGTATTTT,CASTSSGETTDTQYF
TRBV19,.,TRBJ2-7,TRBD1,TGTGCCAGCCGCGGACAGGGAACATACGAGCAGTACTTC,CASRGQGTYEQYF
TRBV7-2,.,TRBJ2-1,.,TGTGCCAGCAGCTTAGCGGGAGGGGGCTCCTACAATGAGCAGTTCTTC,CASSLAGGGSYNEQFF
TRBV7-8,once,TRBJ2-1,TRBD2,TGTGCCAGCAGTTCTTGGGGGACTAGCGGTTATAATGAGCAGTTCTTC,CASSSWGTSGYNEQFF
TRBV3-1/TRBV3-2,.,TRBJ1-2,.,TGTGCCAGCAGCCAAGTGGCTGGGCCTTATGGCTACACCTTC,CASSQVAGPYGYTF
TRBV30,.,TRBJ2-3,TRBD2,TGTGCCTGGAGTGGGACTAGCATGGGCACAGATACGCAGTATTTT,CAWSGTSMGTDTQYF
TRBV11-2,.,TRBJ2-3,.,TGTGCCAGCAGCTTAGTTCAGGGTGGGACAGATACGCAGTATTTT,CASSLVQGGTDTQYF
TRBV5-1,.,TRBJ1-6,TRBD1,TGCGCCAGCAGCTCGGGGGGGACAGGGACGTCGAATTCACCCCTCCACTTT,CASSSGGTGTSNSPLHF
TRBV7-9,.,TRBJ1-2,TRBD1,TGTGCCAGCAGCTTAGCAGCAAGGACAGGGAGTAACTATGGCTACACCTTC,CASSLAARTGSNYGYTF
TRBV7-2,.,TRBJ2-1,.,TGTGCCAGCAGCTTAGCCGGCCTAGCCAGTGAGCAGTTCTTC,CASSLAGLASEQFF
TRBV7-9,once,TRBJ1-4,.,TGTGCCAGCAGCCCAGTGGGAGGAGGTGGTGAAAAACTGTTTTTT,CASSPVGGGGEKLFF
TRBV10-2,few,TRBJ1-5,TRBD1,TGCGCCAGCCGGACAGGGGGGGAAGGACAGCCCCAGCATTTT,CASRTGGEGQPQHF
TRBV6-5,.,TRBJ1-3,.,TGTGCCAGCAGTTCTACAGCCTCTGGAAACACCATATATTTT,CASSSTASGNTIYF
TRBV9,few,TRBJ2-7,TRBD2,TGTGCCAGCAGCGTAGAAGGAGCGGGAGACGAGCAGTACTTC,CASSVEGAGDEQYF
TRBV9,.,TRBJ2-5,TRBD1,TGTGCCAGCAGCGGACAGGGTACGGAGACCCAGTACTTC,CASSGQGTETQYF
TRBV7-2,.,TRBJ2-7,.,TGTGCCAGCAGCTTGGCAGGGAGGTACGAGCAGTACTTC,CASSLAGRYEQYF
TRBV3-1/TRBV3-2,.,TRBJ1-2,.,TGTGCCAGCAGCGCGACGGGGGGCTTCTATGGCTACACCTTC,CASSATGGFYGYTF
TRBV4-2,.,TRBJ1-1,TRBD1,TGTGCCAGCAGCCAAGCAGGGGGCCCCTTGAACACTGAAGCTTTCTTT,CASSQAGGPLNTEAFF
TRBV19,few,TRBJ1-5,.,TGTGCCAGTAGTCTAGTCTCAGGAACCAGCAATCAGCCCCAGCATTTT,CASSLVSGTSNQPQHF
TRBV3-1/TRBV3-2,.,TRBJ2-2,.,TGTGCCAGCAGGAGAGGGGGGAACACCGGGGAGCTGTTTTTT,CASRRGGNTGELFF
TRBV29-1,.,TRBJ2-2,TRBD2,TGCAGCGTTATGGTAGCGGGAAACACCGGGGAGCTGTTTTTT,CSVMVAGNTGELFF
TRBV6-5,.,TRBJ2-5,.,TGTGCCAGCAGCCAGAGACTAGGAGAGAAGACCCAGTACTTC,CASSQRLGEKTQYF
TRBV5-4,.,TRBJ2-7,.,TGTGCCAGCAGCCCGACTAGAGACAGGGATGACGAGCAGTACTTC,CASSPTRDRDDEQYF